This T cell receptor beta chain emerged from a study of blood T cell repertoires in COVID-19. Study-wide context: Sites in the United States, Italy and Spain provided acute and convalescent COVID-19 samples. Sources were T cells, B-cell-depleted T cells, or PBMCs; the material itself was cDNA or gDNA.

CDR1 is MNHEY, CDR2 SVGAGI, per germline. CDR3 size: 14 residues. V was cut by 6 bases and J by 2 bases, with 10 bases left in between. Per the original methods: Reference gene primer amplification in the assay estimated nucleated cell counts. The table came from immunoSEQ multiplex PCR; TCRdb's copy has only in-frame clones and leaves some out. The V and J calls and the clone size are those of that table, but D and trimming were determined from the DNA. Here the sample spans about 240,000 clones, about 83% being singletons. The origin of this receptor is a human donor in a cohort sampled during active COVID-19. The chain recombines TRBV6-5 with TRBJ2-2, with D maybe TRBD1 (5 bases). The sequencing sample was made of peripheral blood. The CDR3 DNA is TGTGCCAGCAGGGCTGGACAAAACACCGGGGAGCTGTTTTTT. Protein: CASRAGQNTGELFF.